Each of the 27 T cell receptor beta chains below was sequenced from the same sample in a study of chemoradiotherapy in HPV16-positive cancers. Some clones are missing from TCRdb's copy, which holds only in-frame ones; the method was immunoSEQ multiplex PCR. The sample carries about 5,000 clones, around 75% recorded once. Sequenced material: tumor tissue, taken from a patient who underwent chemoradiotherapy. These receptors all stem from a human donor with HPV-associated anogenital cancer.

This chain joins TRBV29-1 and TRBJ2-5; D may be TRBD1 (6 bases). The CDR3 totals 15 residues. V lost 6 bases, J lost 1 base, and 18 bases lay in between. Germline V gene lookup returns CDR1 SQVTM and CDR2 ANQGSEA. The DNA of the CDR3 is TGCAGCGTCCCCAGGGGCTCCCACATCCAAGAGACCCAGTACTTC. Encoded protein: CSVPRGSHIQETQYF.

This chain connects TRBV9 to TRBJ2-7; D tentatively fits TRBD1 or TRBD2 (6 bases each). This CDR3 is built from 15 residues. Trimming left V 4 bases short and J 3 bases short, with 17 bases between. The V gene's germline CDR1 is SGDLS and CDR2 YYNGEE. CDR3 DNA: TGTGCCAGCAGCCCACCGGGGGCCTTCGGCTACGAGCAGTACTTC. It codes for CASSPPGAFGYEQYF.

The V and J genes are TRBV6-1 and TRBJ2-1, with 9 nucleotides matching TRBD1. V was pared by 4 bases and J by 1 base, with 5 bases of the junction left unmatched. The CDR3 is made up of 16 amino acids. CDR1 is MNHNS and CDR2 is SASEGT in the germline V gene. As DNA, the CDR3 is TGTGCCAGCAGTGGCTGGGGACAGGGATCCTACAATGAGCAGTTCTTC. Translated: CASSGWGQGSYNEQFF.

The chain recombines TRBV5-1 with TRBJ1-4; D gene unclear. The V gene lost 5 bases and the J gene lost 0 bases, with 11 bases spanning the gap. The CDR3 sequence is 15 residues long. Germline V lookup: CDR1 SGHRS, CDR2 YFSETQ. The CDR3 coding sequence is TGCGCCAGCAGGGGTGTGGAACCAACTAATGAAAAACTGTTTTTT. This sequence encodes CASRGVEPTNEKLFF.

The rearrangement uses TRBV25-1 and TRBJ2-7; weak D call: TRBD1 (5 bases). The CDR3 runs to 14 residues. With 3 bases removed from V and 3 bases from J, the gap between germline ends came to 12 bases. Germline V gives CDR1 MGHDK, CDR2 SYGVNS. CDR3 sequence reads: CASSEVDSYYEQYF. The CDR3 DNA follows: TGTGCCAGCAGTGAGGTTGACAGTTACTACGAGCAGTACTTC.

This sequence joins TRBV9 and TRBJ1-3; no clear D. The germline V gene encodes CDR1 SGDLS and CDR2 YYNGEE. V lost 4 bases to trimming and J lost 2 bases, with 10 bases between them. This CDR3 has 14 amino acids. The CDR3 nucleotides read TGTGCCAGCAGCCCCCTACATACTGGAAACACCATATATTTT. Residues: CASSPLHTGNTIYF.

The gene calls are TRBV4-2 and TRBJ2-7; D gene uncertain. The germline V gene encodes CDR1 LGHNA and CDR2 YNFKEQ. This CDR3 has 12 amino acids. V was cut by 0 bases and J by 7 bases, with 7 bases left in between. The CDR3: CASSQEAREQYF. The CDR3 DNA sequence: TGTGCCAGCAGCCAAGAGGCGAGGGAGCAGTACTTC.

The CDR3 DNA reads as TGTGCCAGCACCGAAGGGAACAGGGCTAATCAGCCCCAGCATTTT. Translated: CASTEGNRANQPQHF. V gene TRBV2 combines with J gene TRBJ1-5; D is possibly TRBD1 (6 bases). Trimming stripped 7 bases from V and 4 bases from J, with 17 bases between. The CDR3 runs to 15 residues. CDR1 is SNHLY and CDR2 is FYNNEI in the germline V gene. Together with reference TRBV2 and TRBJ1-5, the CDR3 gives the full variable domain: EPEVTQTPSHQVTQMGQEVILRCVPISNHLYFYWYRQILGQKVEFLVSFYNNEISEKSEIFDDQFSVERPDGSNFTLKIRSTKLEDSAMYFCASTEGNRANQPQHFGDGTRLSIL.

This rearrangement joins TRBV27 to TRBJ2-1; 9 nucleotides match TRBD2. J gave up 7 bases and V 5 bases, and 9 bases lay outside the gene matches. Germline CDR1 reads MNHEY; CDR2 reads SMNVEV (reference sequence). CDR3 length: 15 amino acids. The CDR3 spells CASSQLAGEGNEQFF. The CDR3 bases are TGTGCCAGCAGTCAATTAGCGGGAGAGGGGAATGAGCAGTTCTTC.

The chain combines TRBV5-6 with TRBJ1-2; TRBD1 might be the D (5 bases). V lost 4 bases and J 6 bases, leaving 16 bases between the germline ends. Germline lookup yields CDR1 SGHDT and CDR2 YYEEEE. This CDR3 contains 14 residues. The CDR3 protein is CASSPAHRRNGYTF. CDR3 sequence (DNA): TGTGCCAGCAGCCCGGCGCACAGGAGGAATGGCTACACCTTC.

The CDR3 spells CASSAEGAPHNEQFF. The CDR3 nucleotides are TGTGCCAGCAGCGCCGAGGGGGCCCCACACAATGAGCAGTTCTTC. The chain links TRBV9 to TRBJ2-1; 7 bases agree with TRBD1. This CDR3 contains 15 residues. J lost 5 bases, V lost 3 bases, and 8 bases had no gene match. Germline CDR1 is SGDLS and CDR2 is YYNGEE.

The chain links TRBV2 to TRBJ2-2, with D perhaps being TRBD1 or TRBD2 (6 bases each). There are 15 residues in the CDR3. CDR1 and CDR2 (germline): SNHLY, FYNNEI. Trimming pared 4 bases from V and 4 bases from J, leaving 13 bases between. The CDR3 is CASSGWGATTGELFF. CDR3 in DNA: TGTGCCAGCAGTGGGTGGGGGGCGACCACCGGGGAGCTGTTTTTT.

V and J are TRBV5-1 and TRBJ1-1; a possible D gene is TRBD1 (6 bases). This CDR3 contains 16 residues. Germline CDR1 is SGHRS and CDR2 is YFSETQ. V lost 2 bases and J lost 0, with 14 bases in between. For the CDR3, the DNA is TGCGCCAGCAGCTTACTTGAGACAGGACTGAACACTGAAGCTTTCTTT. Its protein is CASSLLETGLNTEAFF.

This chain joins TRBV5-4 and TRBJ2-3, with 7 bases identical to TRBD2. The CDR3 covers 15 residues. CDR1 and CDR2 from the germline V gene are SGHNT and YYREEE (reference sequence). After removal of 4 bases from V and 1 base from J, the junction contained 6 bases not matched to a gene. For the CDR3, the DNA is TGTGCCAGCAGCCCTAGCGGACTCGGCACAGATACGCAGTATTTT. Translated: CASSPSGLGTDTQYF.

V is TRBV6-5 and J is TRBJ2-6; D is possibly TRBD2 (5 bases). The CDR3 consists of 15 residues. Per germline, CDR1 MNHEY and CDR2 SVGAGI. V lost 5 bases to trimming and J lost 0 bases, with 8 bases between them. CDR3 sequence (DNA): TGTGCCAGCAGTCGCGACTACTCTGGGGCCAACGTCCTGACTTTC. It is translated as CASSRDYSGANVLTF.

The chain is built from TRBV6-1 and TRBJ2-7, with no clear D. There are 12 residues in the CDR3. CDR1 is MNHNS and CDR2 is SASEGT in the germline V gene. Trimming left V 4 bases short and J 4 bases short, with 8 bases between. The CDR3 sequence: CASSAPGYEQYF. As DNA, the CDR3 is TGTGCCAGCAGTGCTCCCGGTTACGAGCAGTACTTC.

This sequence joins TRBV5-1 and TRBJ1-2, with TRBD1 identical over 8 bases. Germline V gives CDR1 SGHRS, CDR2 YFSETQ. The V segment lost 0 bases and the J segment 8 bases; nucleotides outside the gene matches: 9. This CDR3 has 15 amino acids. The CDR3 region is CASSLAGTGRTGYTF. As DNA, the CDR3 is TGCGCCAGCAGCTTGGCCGGGACAGGCCGTACAGGCTACACCTTC.

This clone was detected only a few times. The chain has TRBV5-1 and TRBJ2-3, with 13 bases aligning to TRBD2. Germline loops: CDR1 SGHRS, CDR2 YFSETQ. This CDR3 contains 16 residues. The J segment lost 2 bases and the V segment lost 4 bases, leaving 4 bases of the junction unmatched. Here the CDR3 DNA reads TGCGCCAGCAGCAAGGGACTAGCGGGGAACACAGATACGCAGTATTTT. This translates into CASSKGLAGNTDTQYF.

The chain links TRBV6-1 to TRBJ2-3; possibly TRBD1 for D (5 bases). The germline V gene has CDR1 MNHNS and CDR2 SASEGT. CDR3 size: 14 residues. V was pared by 2 bases and J by 6 bases, with 12 bases between. CDR3 sequence (DNA): TGTGCCAGCAGTGAACGTGGGGCTGGGGATACGCAGTATTTT. The encoded protein is CASSERGAGDTQYF.

This clone has just one count. The genes are TRBV27 and TRBJ1-1, with D hard to call. CDR1 is MNHEY and CDR2 is SMNVEV in the germline V gene (reference sequence). The CDR3 contains 14 residues. V gave up 2 bases and J gave up 4 bases, with 11 bases separating them. The CDR3 region has the DNA TGTGCCAGCAGTTTAACCCGAGGGAGCACTGAAGCTTTCTTT. As protein: CASSLTRGSTEAFF.

This chain connects TRBV5-6 to TRBJ1-2, with 7 bases fitting TRBD1. The CDR3 runs to 14 residues. Trimming took 5 bases from V and 6 from J; bases not matched to a gene: 10. The germline CDR1 and CDR2 sequences are SGHDT and YYEEEE. CDR3 DNA sequence: TGTGCCAGCAGACAAATCGACAGGGAGGATGGCTACACCTTC. This encodes CASRQIDREDGYTF.

The chain carries TRBV28 and TRBJ1-5; D possibly corresponds to TRBD1 (6 bases). This CDR3 has 16 amino acids. Germline V gene sequence: CDR1 MDHEN, CDR2 SYDVKM. Trimming left V 2 bases short and J 6 bases short, with 17 bases between. Here the CDR3 reads CASSLVPGAEGQPQHF. DNA of the CDR3: TGTGCCAGCAGTTTAGTCCCAGGGGCGGAAGGTCAGCCCCAGCATTTT.

This chain joins TRBV13 and TRBJ1-2; 8 nucleotides line up with TRBD1. The germline CDR1 and CDR2 sequences are PRHDT and FYEKMQ (reference sequence). This CDR3 is 13 amino acids long. Trimming at V came to 5 bases and at J to 4 bases, leaving 3 bases not matched to a gene. DNA for the CDR3: TGTGCCAGCAGCCCAGGACAGGGCTATGGCTACACCTTC. Its translation: CASSPGQGYGYTF.

The chain has TRBV19 and TRBJ2-1, with 7 bases lining up with TRBD2. J was trimmed by 8 bases and V by 5 bases; bases with no gene match: 12. Germline V gene data show CDR1 as LNHDA and CDR2 as SQIVND (reference sequence). CDR3 length equals 15 residues. The CDR3 reads CASSSQAGSRDEQFF. CDR3 bases: TGTGCCAGTAGTTCCCAAGCGGGGTCAAGAGATGAGCAGTTCTTC.

CDR3 loop: CAISVGQGGEQFF. The CDR3 DNA reads TGTGCCATCAGTGTGGGGCAGGGGGGTGAGCAGTTCTTC. The chain joins TRBV10-3 to TRBJ2-1; D possibly corresponds to TRBD1 (7 bases). V was clipped by 4 bases and J by 9 bases, with 13 bases between them. Germline-derived CDR1 and CDR2 are ENHRY and SYGVKD. The CDR3 spans 13 residues.

This clone has just one count. The chain uses TRBV11-2 and TRBJ2-7; D could derive from TRBD1 or TRBD2 (6 bases each). The V and J ends lost 4 bases and 7 bases respectively, with 14 bases between them. Germline values: CDR1 SGHAT, CDR2 FQNNGV. This CDR3 comprises 13 residues. In nucleotides, the CDR3 is TGTGCCAGCAGCTCCACCGGAGGGGGGGAGCAGTACTTC. Its protein is CASSSTGGGEQYF.

The chain couples TRBV7-3 to TRBJ2-3, with D hard to call. The CDR3 consists of 13 residues. Germline V gene data show CDR1 as SGHTA and CDR2 as FQGTGA. Trimming removed 5 bases at V and 3 bases at J, with 9 bases between. The CDR3 coding sequence is TGTGCCAGCAGCCCCTACTTGACAGATACGCAGTATTTT. Translated: CASSPYLTDTQYF.